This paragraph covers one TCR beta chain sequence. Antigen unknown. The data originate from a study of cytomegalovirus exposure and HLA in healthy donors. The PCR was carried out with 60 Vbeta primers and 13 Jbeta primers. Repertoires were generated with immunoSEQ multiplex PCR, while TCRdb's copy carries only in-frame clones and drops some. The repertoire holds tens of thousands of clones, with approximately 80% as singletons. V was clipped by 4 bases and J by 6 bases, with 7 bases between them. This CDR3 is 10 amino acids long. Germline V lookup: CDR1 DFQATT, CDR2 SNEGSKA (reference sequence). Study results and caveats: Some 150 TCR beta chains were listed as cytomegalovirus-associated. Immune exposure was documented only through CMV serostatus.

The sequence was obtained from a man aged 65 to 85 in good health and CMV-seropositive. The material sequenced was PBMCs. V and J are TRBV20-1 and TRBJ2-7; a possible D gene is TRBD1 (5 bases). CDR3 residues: CSANRLEQYF. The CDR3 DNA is TGCAGTGCTAACAGGCTCGAGCAGTACTTC.